The 11 T cell receptor beta chains below were found in one sample sequenced in a study of chemoradiotherapy in HPV16-positive cancers. Using immunoSEQ multiplex PCR, the repertoire was profiled, and TCRdb retains in-frame clones only, with some absent. The sample carries approximately 12,000 clones, roughly 73% recorded once. Collection took place from a patient who underwent chemoradiotherapy. These receptors originate from a human donor with HPV-associated anogenital cancer.

The chain is built from TRBV27 and TRBJ2-5, with 8 bases identical to TRBD1. TRBJ2-7 matches the DNA end more closely, so the J call is doubtful. Germline loops: CDR1 MNHEY, CDR2 SMNVEV (reference sequence). The length of the CDR3 is 14 residues. The CDR3 loop reads CASRTGTGVSEQYF. CDR3 DNA: TGTGCCAGCAGGACCGGGACAGGAGTCTCCGAGCAGTACTTC.

The genes are TRBV19 and TRBJ1-5, with no clear D. CDR1 is LNHDA, CDR2 SQIVND, per germline (reference sequence). This CDR3 contains 14 residues. Trimming stripped 4 bases from V and 3 bases from J, with 10 bases between. The CDR3, as DNA: TGTGCCAGTAGTAGTGCACAGATCAATCAGCCCCAGCATTTT. Protein sequence: CASSSAQINQPQHF.

The chain couples TRBV2 to TRBJ1-5; D may be TRBD1 (5 bases). Trimming removed 6 bases at V and 8 bases at J, with 17 bases between. The CDR3 spans 14 residues. Germline V lookup: CDR1 SNHLY, CDR2 FYNNEI. DNA for the CDR3: TGTGCCAGCAGGAGGGAGCAGGGCTTCGAGCCCCAGCATTTT. It encodes CASRREQGFEPQHF.

The gene calls are TRBV5-1 and TRBJ2-7; D gene unclear. V was clipped by 0 bases and J by 2 bases, with 6 bases between them. CDR3 size: 13 residues. Germline V gives CDR1 SGHRS, CDR2 YFSETQ. The CDR3 loop is CASSLDRAYEQYF. Written as DNA, the CDR3 is TGCGCCAGCAGCTTGGATCGGGCCTACGAGCAGTACTTC.

The chain employs TRBV7-2 and TRBJ1-2; 10 positions agree with TRBD1. J was trimmed by 8 bases and V by 4 bases; bases with no gene match: 4. CDR3 size: 13 residues. Germline CDR1 is SGHTA and CDR2 is FQGNSA. The DNA of the CDR3 is TGTGCCAGCAGCTCGGGACAGGGGAGGGGCTACACCTTC. Translating gives CASSSGQGRGYTF.

The rearrangement joins TRBV13 to TRBJ2-7; weak D call: TRBD2 (6 bases). The germline V gene has CDR1 PRHDT and CDR2 FYEKMQ (reference sequence). V dropped 2 bases and J dropped 4 bases, with 12 bases sitting between them. The CDR3 is 14 amino acids. The CDR3 bases are TGTGCCAGCAGCTTACAACTAGCTAGGTACGAGCAGTACTTC. Translating gives CASSLQLARYEQYF.

This clone has only a few counts. The rearrangement links TRBV5-4 to TRBJ1-1; possibly TRBD1 for D (5 bases). The germline CDR1 and CDR2 sequences are SGHNT and YYREEE (reference sequence). The V end was cut by 2 bases, the J end by 3 bases, with 23 bases between. The CDR3 runs 18 residues. CDR3 DNA: TGTGCCAGCAGCTTTCTAGTGGTTTTTGGGGGGTCGGACACTGAAGCTTTCTTT. Translating it yields CASSFLVVFGGSDTEAFF. The variable domain in full, completed from reference TRBV5-4 and TRBJ1-1, reads ETGVTQSPTHLIKTRGQQVTLRCSSQSGHNTVSWYQQALGQGPQFIFQYYREEENGRGNFPPRFSGLQFPNYSSELNVNALELDDSALYLCASSFLVVFGGSDTEAFFGQGTRLTVV.

This chain joins TRBV29-1 and TRBJ2-7; no definite D call. There are 11 residues in the CDR3. The germline V gene has CDR1 SQVTM and CDR2 ANQGSEA. V lost 3 bases to trimming and J lost 5 bases, with 8 bases between them. CDR3 DNA: TGCAGCGTTGATCCGAATAACGAGCAGTACTTC. Translated: CSVDPNNEQYF.

The rearrangement links TRBV11-3 to TRBJ1-2; TRBD1 matches 9 bases. The germline CDR1 and CDR2 sequences are SGHNT and YENEEA. The length of the CDR3 is 13 residues. V lost 5 bases, J lost 4 bases, and 2 bases stayed unmatched. CDR3 DNA: TGTGCCAGCAGCATGGGACAGGGCTATGGCTACACCTTC. Protein sequence: CASSMGQGYGYTF.

This clone was detected only a few times. V is TRBV2 and J is TRBJ2-1; D might be TRBD2 (5 bases). V was shortened by 6 bases and J by 6 bases, with 15 bases between the two germline ends. Germline V gene sequence: CDR1 SNHLY, CDR2 FYNNEI. CDR3 size: 14 residues. The CDR3: CASRTGGLANEQFF. CDR3 DNA sequence: TGTGCCAGCAGGACCGGAGGACTTGCCAATGAGCAGTTCTTC. Full variable domain (remainder filled in from reference TRBV2 and TRBJ2-1): EPEVTQTPSHQVTQMGQEVILRCVPISNHLYFYWYRQILGQKVEFLVSFYNNEISEKSEIFDDQFSVERPDGSNFTLKIRSTKLEDSAMYFCASRTGGLANEQFFGPGTRLTVL.

CDR3 bases: TGCGCCAGTCAGGGTAACTATGGCTACACCTTC. It translates to CASQGNYGYTF. The J gene is TRBJ1-2, the V gene TRBV10-2, with D possibly TRBD1 on 5 matching bases. Germline V gene data show CDR1 as WSHSY and CDR2 as SAAADI. The V and J ends lost 9 bases and 1 base respectively, with 6 bases between them. The CDR3 extends over 11 amino acids.